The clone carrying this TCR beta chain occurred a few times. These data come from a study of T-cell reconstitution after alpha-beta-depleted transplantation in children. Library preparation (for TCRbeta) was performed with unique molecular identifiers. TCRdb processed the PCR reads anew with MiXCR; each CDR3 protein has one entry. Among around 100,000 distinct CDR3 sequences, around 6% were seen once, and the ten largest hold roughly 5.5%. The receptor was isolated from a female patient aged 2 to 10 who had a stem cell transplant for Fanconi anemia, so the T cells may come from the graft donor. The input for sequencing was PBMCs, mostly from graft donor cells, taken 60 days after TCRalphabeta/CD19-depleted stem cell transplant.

CDR3 sequence reads: CASSPPGRSYGYTF. CDR3 sequence (DNA): TGTGCCAGCAGTCCTCCCGGGAGAAGCTATGGCTACACCTTC. V is TRBV28 and J is TRBJ1-2, with D hard to call. V shed 5 bases and J shed 4 bases, with 14 bases lying between them. The CDR3 is 14 residues long. Germline V gene sequence: CDR1 MDHEN, CDR2 SYDVKM.